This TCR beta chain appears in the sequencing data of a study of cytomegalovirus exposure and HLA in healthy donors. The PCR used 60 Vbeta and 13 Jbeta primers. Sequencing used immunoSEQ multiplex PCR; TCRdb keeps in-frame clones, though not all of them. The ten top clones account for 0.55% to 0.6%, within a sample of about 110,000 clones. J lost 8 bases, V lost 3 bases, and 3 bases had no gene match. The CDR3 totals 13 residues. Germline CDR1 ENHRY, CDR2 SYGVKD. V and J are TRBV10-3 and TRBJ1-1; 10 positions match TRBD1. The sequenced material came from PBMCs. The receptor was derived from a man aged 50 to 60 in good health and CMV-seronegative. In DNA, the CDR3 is TGTGCCATCAGTGATAGGACAGGGGGGGAAGCTTTCTTT. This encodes CAISDRTGGEAFF.